This entry features one T cell receptor (beta chain) sequence. Time point given: after neoadjuvant nivolumab, at surgical resection. The assay was immunoSEQ multiplex PCR, and TCRdb's table has in-frame clones only and misses some. The sample has over 65,000 clones; around 84% are singletons. This sample was included in a study of neoadjuvant anti-PD-1 for oral cavity cancer. Germline V CDR1 and CDR2: SGHRS, YFSETQ. This CDR3 is 14 amino acids long. V lost 4 bases, J lost 7 bases, and 5 bases stayed unmatched. Sequenced here: PBMCs, sampled after nivolumab (anti-PD-1) treatment. The receptor was derived from a person between 35 and 79 years old with oral cavity squamous cell carcinoma. This chain joins TRBV5-1 and TRBJ1-4, with 9 bases lining up with TRBD1. The CDR3 protein is CASSPLQGAEKLFF. CDR3 bases: TGCGCCAGCAGCCCATTACAGGGGGCTGAAAAACTGTTTTTT.